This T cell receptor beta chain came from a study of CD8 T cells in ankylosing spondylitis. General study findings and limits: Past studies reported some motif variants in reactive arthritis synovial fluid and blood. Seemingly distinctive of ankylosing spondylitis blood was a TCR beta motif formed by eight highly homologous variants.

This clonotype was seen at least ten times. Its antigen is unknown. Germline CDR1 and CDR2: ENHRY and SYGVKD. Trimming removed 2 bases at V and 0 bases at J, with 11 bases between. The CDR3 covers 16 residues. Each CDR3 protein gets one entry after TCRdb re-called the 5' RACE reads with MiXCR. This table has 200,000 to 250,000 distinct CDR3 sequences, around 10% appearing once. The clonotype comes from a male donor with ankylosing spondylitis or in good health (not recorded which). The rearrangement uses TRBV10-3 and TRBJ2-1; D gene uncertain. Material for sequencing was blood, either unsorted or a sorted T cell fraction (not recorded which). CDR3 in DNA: TGTGCCATCAGTGAGATGGCCTCGAGCTCCTACAATGAGCAGTTCTTC. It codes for CAISEMASSSYNEQFF.